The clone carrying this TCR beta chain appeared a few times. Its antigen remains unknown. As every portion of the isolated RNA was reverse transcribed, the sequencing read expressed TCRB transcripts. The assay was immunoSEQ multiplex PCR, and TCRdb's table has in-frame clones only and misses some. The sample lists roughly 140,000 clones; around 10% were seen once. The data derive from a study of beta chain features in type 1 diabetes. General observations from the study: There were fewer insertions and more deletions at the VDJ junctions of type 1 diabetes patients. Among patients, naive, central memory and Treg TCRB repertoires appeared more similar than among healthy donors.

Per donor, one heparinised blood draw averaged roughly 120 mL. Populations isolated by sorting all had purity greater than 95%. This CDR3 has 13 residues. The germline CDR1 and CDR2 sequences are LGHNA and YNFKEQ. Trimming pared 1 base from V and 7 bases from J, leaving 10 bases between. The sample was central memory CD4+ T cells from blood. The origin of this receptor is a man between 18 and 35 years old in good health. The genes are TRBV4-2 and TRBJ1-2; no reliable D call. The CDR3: CASSQGDSGGYTF. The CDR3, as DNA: TGTGCCAGCAGCCAAGGGGATTCGGGTGGCTACACCTTC.